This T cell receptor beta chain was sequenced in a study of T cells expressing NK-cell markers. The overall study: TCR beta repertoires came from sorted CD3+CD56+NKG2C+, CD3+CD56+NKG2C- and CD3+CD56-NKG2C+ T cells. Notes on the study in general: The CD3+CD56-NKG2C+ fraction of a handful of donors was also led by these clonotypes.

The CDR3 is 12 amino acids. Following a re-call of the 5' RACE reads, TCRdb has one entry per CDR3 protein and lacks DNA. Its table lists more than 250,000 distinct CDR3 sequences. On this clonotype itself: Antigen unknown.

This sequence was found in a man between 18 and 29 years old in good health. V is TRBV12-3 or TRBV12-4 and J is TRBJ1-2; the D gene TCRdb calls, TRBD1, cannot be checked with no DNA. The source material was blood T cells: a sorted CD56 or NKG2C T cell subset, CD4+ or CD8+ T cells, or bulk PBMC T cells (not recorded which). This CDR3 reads CASSPQGSGYTF.